What follows are 21 T cell receptor beta chains derived from one specimen sequenced in a study of shared clonotypes between healthy human individuals. Sequencing used immunoSEQ multiplex PCR; TCRdb keeps in-frame clones, though not all of them. The sample has approximately 500,000 clones, 90% to 97% seen once; the top ten hold roughly 0.06%. Sequencing used naive CD4+ T cells sorted from blood. Subset meaning: CD45RA+ positively selected. The receptors were gathered from a woman aged 25-40 years in good health.

This clone was observed a single time. The chain joins TRBV5-5 to TRBJ2-7, with D maybe TRBD1 (6 bases). CDR3 size: 12 residues. Trimming removed 4 bases from V and 4 bases from J, with 9 bases in between. CDR1 is SGHKS, CDR2 YYEKEE, per germline (reference sequence). CDR3 region: CASSKQGYEQYF. The CDR3 coding sequence is TGTGCCAGCAGCAAGCAGGGGTACGAGCAGTACTTC.

The V and J genes are TRBV28 and TRBJ2-7; 10 bases map to TRBD2. Unmatched junction bases numbered 18, after V lost 3 bases and J lost 7 bases. Germline V gene lookup returns CDR1 MDHEN and CDR2 SYDVKM. This CDR3 contains 18 residues. CDR3 bases: TGTGCCAGCAGTTTTGGACTAGCGGTTAAAAGGGGGGGCTTTGAGCAGTACTTC. It is translated as CASSFGLAVKRGGFEQYF.

The chain is built from TRBV28 and TRBJ2-2, with 8 bases that match TRBD2. CDR3 length: 19 amino acids. From germline, CDR1 is MDHEN and CDR2 SYDVKM. Germline trimming cut 7 bases from V and 8 bases from J; bases unmatched to any gene: 24. CDR3 sequence reads: CASKKALYSGTRGGGELFF. The CDR3 coding sequence is TGTGCCAGCAAAAAGGCCCTATATTCCGGGACTAGGGGAGGAGGGGAGCTGTTTTTT.

The rearrangement links TRBV2 to TRBJ2-5, with D perhaps assigned TRBD1 or TRBD2 (5 bases each). Trimming left V 3 bases short and J 0 bases short, with 11 bases between. The CDR3 spans 15 residues. In germline, CDR1 is SNHLY, CDR2 FYNNEI. CDR3 DNA sequence: TGTGCCAGCAGTGACGGTGGGACCGACCAAGAGACCCAGTACTTC. Its protein product is CASSDGGTDQETQYF.

The V call is TRBV5-4, the J call TRBJ2-1; 9 nucleotides match TRBD2. This CDR3 is 15 amino acids long. Germline V gene lookup returns CDR1 SGHNT and CDR2 YYREEE (reference sequence). Trimming took 6 bases from V and 9 from J; bases not matched to a gene: 13. CDR3: CASIHSGGEGSEQFF. The CDR3 coding sequence is TGTGCCAGCATCCATAGCGGGGGCGAGGGGAGTGAGCAGTTCTTC.

This chain joins TRBV28 and TRBJ1-5; tentative D call: TRBD1 (5 bases). Germline V gene lookup returns CDR1 MDHEN and CDR2 SYDVKM. Between the trimmed V and J ends, which lost 1 base and 3 bases, there was a span of 7 bases. This CDR3 is 14 amino acids long. Written as DNA, the CDR3 is TGTGCCAGCAGTTTATTGACAGTCAATCAGCCCCAGCATTTT. It codes for CASSLLTVNQPQHF.

The V and J genes are TRBV7-9 and TRBJ2-3; no firm D call. The CDR3 spans 15 residues. The ends were cut back, 2 bases at V and 4 bases at J, with 13 bases in the middle. Per the germline V gene, CDR1 is SEHNR and CDR2 is FQNEAQ (reference sequence). The CDR3 DNA sequence: TGTGCCAGCAGCTTACAAAATAATAGAGCAGATACGCAGTATTTT. As protein: CASSLQNNRADTQYF.

For the CDR3, the DNA is TGTGCCAGCAGTCGAATGGGGAATGAGCAGTTCTTC. Translation gives CASSRMGNEQFF. The chain has TRBV13 and TRBJ2-1; no firm D call. V lost 6 bases to trimming and J lost 7 bases, with 10 bases between them. This CDR3 contains 12 residues. The germline gives CDR1 PRHDT, CDR2 FYEKMQ (reference sequence).

The chain combines TRBV5-1 with TRBJ2-1; 7 nucleotides match TRBD2. Germline lookup yields CDR1 SGHRS and CDR2 YFSETQ. This CDR3 is built from 16 residues. With V trimmed by 0 bases and J by 2 bases, 5 bases remained unmatched. The chain's CDR3 is CASSLVPSGTYNEQFF. The CDR3 DNA reads as TGCGCCAGCAGCTTGGTTCCTAGCGGAACCTACAATGAGCAGTTCTTC.

The gene calls are TRBV28 and TRBJ1-5; 11 positions match TRBD1. Per germline, CDR1 MDHEN and CDR2 SYDVKM. The CDR3 spans 17 residues. The V and J ends lost 8 bases and 0 bases, in that order; junction bases with no gene match: 9. The CDR3 loop reads CASWTGGEPYSNQPQHF. The CDR3 DNA reads as TGTGCCAGCTGGACAGGGGGCGAGCCGTATAGCAATCAGCCCCAGCATTTT.

The gene calls are TRBV11-2 and TRBJ2-2; D remains ambiguous. This CDR3 spans 15 amino acids. The V end lost 1 base, the J end lost 6 bases, and 12 bases lay between the germline ends. Per the germline V gene, CDR1 is SGHAT and CDR2 is FQNNGV. CDR3 DNA sequence: TGTGCCAGCAGCTTAGGACCCTCGTCCGCCGGGGAGCTGTTTTTT. This translates into CASSLGPSSAGELFF. The whole variable domain, remainder taken from reference TRBV11-2 and TRBJ2-2, is EAGVAQSPRYKIIEKRQSVAFWCNPISGHATLYWYQQILGQGPKLLIQFQNNGVVDDSQLPKDRFSAERLKGVDSTLKIQPAKLEDSAVYLCASSLGPSSAGELFFGEGSRLTVL.

This rearrangement joins TRBV5-4 to TRBJ2-7; TRBD2 agrees at 12 bases. CDR1 and CDR2 from the germline V gene are SGHNT and YYREEE (reference sequence). The CDR3 spans 15 residues. Trimming removed 0 bases from V and 4 bases from J; junction bases left unmatched: 2. The CDR3 loop is CASSLGGLAGYEQYF. The CDR3 DNA sequence: TGTGCCAGCAGCTTGGGGGGACTAGCGGGTTACGAGCAGTACTTC.

The rearrangement links TRBV19 to TRBJ1-5, with D hard to call. Germline CDR1 is LNHDA and CDR2 is SQIVND (reference sequence). The V end lost 7 bases, the J end lost 3 bases, and 13 bases lay between the germline ends. The CDR3 loop spans 14 amino acids. The CDR3 loop reads CASTIDTFNQPQHF. CDR3 bases: TGTGCCAGTACCATCGACACTTTCAATCAGCCCCAGCATTTT.

This chain connects TRBV6-5 to TRBJ1-2; no reliable D call. Germline V gives CDR1 MNHEY, CDR2 SVGAGI. The CDR3 covers 13 residues. Trimming pared 5 bases from V and 2 bases from J, leaving 9 bases between. DNA for the CDR3: TGTGCCAGCAGTCCGGTGGGGAACTATGGCTACACCTTC. Protein: CASSPVGNYGYTF.

V usage is TRBV6-5 and J usage is TRBJ2-7, with D perhaps TRBD1 or TRBD2 (6 bases each). CDR3 length: 14 amino acids. With 8 bases removed from V and 0 bases from J, the gap between germline ends came to 14 bases. From germline, CDR1 is MNHEY and CDR2 SVGAGI. In nucleotides, the CDR3 is TGTGCCAGCGGATTGGGGGGCCCCTCCTACGAGCAGTACTTC. It is translated as CASGLGGPSYEQYF.

This clone was seen once. The genes are TRBV25-1 and TRBJ1-2; D is ambiguous. The CDR3 has 11 residues. V was shortened by 10 bases and J by 8 bases, with 14 bases between the two germline ends. Germline lookup yields CDR1 MGHDK and CDR2 SYGVNS. The CDR3 DNA follows: TGTGCCACCAGCGGCGGGGTCGGCTACACCTTC. The encoded protein is CATSGGVGYTF.

This clone was counted a few times. CDR3 sequence: CASSEGTDSYEQYF. In DNA, the CDR3 is TGTGCCAGCAGTGAAGGGACCGACTCCTACGAGCAGTACTTC. V usage is TRBV9 and J usage is TRBJ2-7; perhaps D is TRBD1 or TRBD2 (5 bases each). V was cut by 5 bases and J by 0 bases, with 12 bases left in between. This CDR3 comprises 14 residues. The germline V gene encodes CDR1 SGDLS and CDR2 YYNGEE.

The chain couples TRBV6-4 to TRBJ2-5; TRBD1 or TRBD2 may be the D gene (7 bases each). The germline V gene encodes CDR1 MRHNA and CDR2 SNTAGT. V was cut by 4 bases and J by 5 bases, with 11 bases left in between. There are 13 residues in the CDR3. The CDR3 loop is CASSGQGGETQYF. The CDR3 nucleotides read TGTGCCAGCAGTGGACAGGGAGGGGAGACCCAGTACTTC.

The rearrangement joins TRBV5-1 to TRBJ2-3, with 12 positions matching TRBD2. CDR1 is SGHRS and CDR2 is YFSETQ in the germline V gene. The trim removed 0 bases at V and 1 base at J, leaving 6 bases unmatched. The CDR3 length is 18 residues. This CDR3 reads CASSLASGRASGTDTQYF. In nucleotides, the CDR3 is TGCGCCAGCAGCTTGGCTAGCGGGAGGGCCTCGGGCACAGATACGCAGTATTTT.

The CDR3 sequence: CASSWRALDNEQFF. In DNA, the CDR3 is TGTGCCAGCAGTTGGAGGGCCTTGGACAATGAGCAGTTCTTC. The chain joins TRBV28 to TRBJ2-1; possibly TRBD2 for D (6 bases). The germline V and J ends were trimmed by 4 bases and 5 bases, with 12 bases remaining between them. Germline CDR1 and CDR2: MDHEN and SYDVKM. The CDR3 spans 14 residues.

The genes are TRBV5-3 and TRBJ2-3; a weak D match, TRBD1 (5 bases). TRBV5-3 is sorted into the ORF group, with uncertain function. The germline V and J ends were trimmed by 3 bases and 4 bases, with 15 bases remaining between them. This CDR3 is built from 15 residues. The CDR3, as DNA: TGTGCCAGAAGCTGCGGCAGGGAAGCCGCAGATACGCAGTATTTT. Translated, it gives CARSCGREAADTQYF.